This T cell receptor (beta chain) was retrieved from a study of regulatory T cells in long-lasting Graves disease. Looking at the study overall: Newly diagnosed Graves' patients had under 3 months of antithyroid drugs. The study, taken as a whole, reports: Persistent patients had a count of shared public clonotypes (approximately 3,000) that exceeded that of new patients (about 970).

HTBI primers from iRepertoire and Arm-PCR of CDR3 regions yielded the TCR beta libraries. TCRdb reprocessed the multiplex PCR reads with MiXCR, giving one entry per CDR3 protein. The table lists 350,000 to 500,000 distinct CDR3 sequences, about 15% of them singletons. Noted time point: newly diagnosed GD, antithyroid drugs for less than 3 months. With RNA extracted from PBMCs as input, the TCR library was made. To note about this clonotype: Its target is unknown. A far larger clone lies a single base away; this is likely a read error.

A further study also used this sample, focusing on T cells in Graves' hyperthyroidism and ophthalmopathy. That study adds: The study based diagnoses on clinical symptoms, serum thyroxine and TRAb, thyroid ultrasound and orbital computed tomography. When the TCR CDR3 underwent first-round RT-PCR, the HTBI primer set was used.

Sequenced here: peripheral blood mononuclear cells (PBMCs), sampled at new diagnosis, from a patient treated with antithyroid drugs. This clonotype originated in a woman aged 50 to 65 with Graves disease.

The chain's CDR3 is CASRPAGAGDAQYF. The DNA for the CDR3 is TGTGCCAGCAGACCAGCGGGAGCGGGAGATGCGCAGTATTTT. The chain has TRBV5-8 and TRBJ2-5, with TRBD2 identical over 8 bases. The DNA matches TRBJ2-3 better at its end, which makes the J call doubtful. CDR1 and CDR2 from the germline V gene are SGHTS and YDEGEE. The CDR3 runs to 14 residues.